This TCR beta chain was captured by sequencing in a study of identical twins. Findings and limits, study-wide: Shared out-of-frame alpha sequences (those common to twins) showed excess low generation probability. The abundant beta clonotypes from cord blood had fewer insertions, and memory repertoires had none of this. Less excess twin sharing appeared in beta out-of-frame sequences.

This CDR3 has 13 residues. The V end lost 3 bases, the J end lost 3 bases, and 6 bases lay between the germline ends. In TCRdb, the 5' RACE reads were re-called with MiXCR into one record per CDR3 protein. The sample lists about 890,000 distinct CDR3 sequences, approximately 13% occurring once. This clonotype was detected ten times or more. Its antigen is undetermined. Another study also made use of these data, one on yellow fever vaccine responses in identical twins.

The source is a young woman in good health. The genes are TRBV12-3 or TRBV12-4 and TRBJ1-3; the D is unclear. Sequenced input: PBMCs. CDR3 nucleotide sequence: TGTGCCAGCAGTTTCGCGGGTGGAAACACCATATATTTT. Protein product: CASSFAGGNTIYF.